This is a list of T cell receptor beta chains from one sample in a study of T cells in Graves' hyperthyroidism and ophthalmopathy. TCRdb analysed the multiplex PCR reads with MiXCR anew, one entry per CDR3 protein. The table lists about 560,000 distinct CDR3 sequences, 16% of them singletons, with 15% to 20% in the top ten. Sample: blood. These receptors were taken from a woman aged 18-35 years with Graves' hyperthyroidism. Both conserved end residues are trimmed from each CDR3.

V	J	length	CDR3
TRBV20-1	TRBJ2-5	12	SASTAQIGETQY
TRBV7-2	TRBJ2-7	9	ASSPSTEQY
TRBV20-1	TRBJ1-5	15	SAREKSWFGNYQPQH
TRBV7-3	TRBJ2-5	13	ASSLLAGVGETQY
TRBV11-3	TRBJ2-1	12	ASSLWGEYNEQF
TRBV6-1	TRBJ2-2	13	ASSVGLANTGELF
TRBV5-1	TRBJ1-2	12	ASSPIDSQGGYT
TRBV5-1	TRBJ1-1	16	ASSLGQLATGLNTEAF
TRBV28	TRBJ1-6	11	ASSFLYNSPLH
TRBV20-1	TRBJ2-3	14	SARGPGPSPEHTQY
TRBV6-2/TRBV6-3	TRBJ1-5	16	ASSYKPGTGTYNQPQH
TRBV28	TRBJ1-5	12	ASSPPDRIRAQH
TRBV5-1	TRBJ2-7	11	ASSLGSSYEQY
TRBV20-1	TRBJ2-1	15	SARDEGGAGGLKEQF
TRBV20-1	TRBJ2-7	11	SATRDRPGEQY
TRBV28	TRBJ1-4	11	ASTIPGGEKLF
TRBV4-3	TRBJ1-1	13	ASSQDGASGTEAF
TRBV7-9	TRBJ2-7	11	ASSGAGLGEQY
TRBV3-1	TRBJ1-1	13	ASSGPTVMNTEAF
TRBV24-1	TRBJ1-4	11	ATSNGTPEKLF
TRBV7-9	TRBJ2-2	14	ASSTNRGSNTGELF
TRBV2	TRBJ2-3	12	ASSGGPSGDTQY